This T cell receptor (beta chain) was captured by sequencing in a study of cytomegalovirus exposure and HLA in healthy donors. CDR1 and CDR2 (germline): SGHAT, FQNNGV. Trimming removed 3 bases from V and 5 bases from J; junction bases left unmatched: 0. CDR3 length: 13 amino acids. Primers included in the PCR were 60 Vbeta and 13 Jbeta primers. Here immunoSEQ multiplex PCR was the method, and the copy in TCRdb shows in-frame clones only, minus some. This repertoire includes roughly 82,000 clones. This sequence originates from a woman aged 55-69 years in good health and CMV-seronegative. The chain recombines TRBV11-2 with TRBJ2-7, with 11 bases that match TRBD2. Sequenced: PBMCs. DNA of the CDR3: TGTGCCAGCAGCTTGGGACTAGCGGACGAGCAGTACTTC. It translates to CASSLGLADEQYF.